This T cell receptor (beta chain) is from a study of blood T cell repertoires in COVID-19. The wider study: The origin of the acute and convalescent COVID-19 samples was the United States, Italy and Spain. T cells, B-cell-depleted T cells, or PBMCs provided the cDNA or gDNA that served as material.

TCRdb's copy holds only in-frame clones and misses some; the assay was immunoSEQ multiplex PCR. The sample holds around 130,000 clones, about 86% seen once. V shed 0 bases and J shed 0 bases, with 12 bases lying between them. Germline V CDR1 and CDR2: KGHDR, SFDVKD. This CDR3 has 17 amino acids. This chain links TRBV24-1 with TRBJ2-3; D perhaps matches TRBD1 (6 bases). This TCR came from a woman aged 45-65 years with acute or convalescent COVID-19. The sequenced material came from peripheral blood. The CDR3 nucleotides read TGTGCCACCAGTGATTTGCAGTCCGACAGGAGCACAGATACGCAGTATTTT. This encodes CATSDLQSDRSTDTQYF.